These T cell receptor beta chains were read from a single sample in a study of response to subunit inactivated influenza vaccine. TCRdb fed the RT-PCR reads into MiXCR, producing one record per CDR3 protein. The data show under 750,000 distinct CDR3 sequences, 12% seen once. The starting material was PBMCs from blood, obtained on the day of vaccination. These receptors were taken from a man in his fifties or sixties who received an inactivated influenza vaccine. CDR3s include the opening cysteine and the closing phenylalanine or tryptophan. D genes are given only for firm matches. The size entry is marked missing in some rows and otherwise reads once, few, many or a size class.

j_gene	v_gene	d_gene	abundance	CDR3nt	CDR3aa
TRBJ2-1	TRBV30	TRBD2	NA	TGTGCCTCGGGAGGGGTGGACAATGAGCAGTTCTTC	CASGGVDNEQFF
TRBJ1-2	TRBV5-8	TRBD1	few	TGTGCCAGCAGCCCGGACAGGGGGCTGGGAGGCTACACCTTC	CASSPDRGLGGYTF
TRBJ2-7	TRBV28	TRBD1	few	TGTGCCAGCAGCTACAAGCTACGTGGACAGGGGGATTACTACGAGCAGTACTTC	CASSYKLRGQGDYYEQYF
TRBJ1-2	TRBV7-2	NA	NA	TGTGCCAGCAGCTACGAGACAGCTAACTATGGCTACACCTTC	CASSYETANYGYTF
TRBJ2-7	TRBV20-1	NA	NA	TGCAGTGCTAGCTATCTAGCTGGCTCCTACGAGCAGTACTTC	CSASYLAGSYEQYF
TRBJ2-5	TRBV29-1	NA	many	TGCAGCGTTGAAGGGGTGTTGGAGACCGAAGAGACCCAGTACTTC	CSVEGVLETEETQYF
TRBJ2-1	TRBV6-2/TRBV6-3	TRBD2	NA	TGTGCCAGCAGTTACGGGCGGGAGGGCCTCAATGAGCAGTTCTTC	CASSYGREGLNEQFF
TRBJ1-2	TRBV24-1	TRBD1	few	TGTGCCACCAGAGATGGGACAGGAGGCCGCTACACCTTC	CATRDGTGGRYTF
TRBJ1-5	TRBV6-2/TRBV6-3	TRBD1	few	TGTGCCAGCAGTTCCTCGACAGGGGGCAGAATCAGCAATCAGCCCCAGCATTTT	CASSSSTGGRISNQPQHF
TRBJ1-1	TRBV28	NA	few	TGTGCCAGCAGTTTTATAAGGGGATTGGTGAGGAACACTGAAGCTTTCTTT	CASSFIRGLVRNTEAFF
TRBJ2-7	TRBV28	TRBD2	many	TGTGCCAGCAGTGGGACTAGCGGGAGGTACGAGCAGTACTTC	CASSGTSGRYEQYF